These 28 T cell receptor beta chains originate from one sample sequenced in a study of shared T cell receptors in the human thymus. Assay used: immunoSEQ multiplex PCR; TCRdb lists only in-frame clones, some missing. The sample carries hundreds of thousands of clones, approximately 85% recorded once. These same data were also listed under a study on human thymus T cells.

Sequencing was performed on thymocytes. The receptors originated from a girl in the first two years of life with a congenital heart defect.

This clone appeared a single time. This chain joins TRBV5-4 and TRBJ2-7; 8 bases align to TRBD1. Per the germline V gene, CDR1 is SGHNT and CDR2 is YYREEE (reference sequence). V shed 4 bases and J 5 bases; nucleotides not matched to a gene: 17. The CDR3 loop spans 17 amino acids. The CDR3 bases are TGTGCCAGCAGCCGAGAGCTGGACAGGGAAAATGGGGACGAGCAGTACTTC. Amino acid sequence: CASSRELDRENGDEQYF.

The gene calls are TRBV7-9 and TRBJ1-1; no reliable D call. CDR1 SEHNR and CDR2 FQNEAQ come from the germline V gene (reference sequence). This CDR3 has 15 amino acids. V was shortened by 5 bases and J by 0 bases, with 13 bases between the two germline ends. CDR3: CASSPTRTMNTEAFF. The CDR3 DNA reads TGTGCCAGCAGCCCCACTCGGACTATGAACACTGAAGCTTTCTTT. Full variable domain (rest looked up from reference TRBV7-9 and TRBJ1-1): DTGVSQNPRHKITKRGQNVTFRCDPISEHNRLYWYRQTLGQGPEFLTYFQNEAQLEKSRLLSDRFSAERPKGSFSTLEIQRTEQGDSAMYLCASSPTRTMNTEAFFGQGTRLTVV.

J is TRBJ2-1 and V is TRBV6-6; 11 bases fit TRBD2. J lost 5 bases, V lost 4 bases, and 7 bases had no gene match. The CDR3 consists of 16 residues. CDR1 is MNHNY and CDR2 is SVGAGI in the germline V gene (reference sequence). CDR3 residues: CASSLLAGVLNNEQFF. The CDR3 coding sequence is TGTGCCAGCAGTTTACTAGCGGGGGTTCTTAACAATGAGCAGTTCTTC.

This clone was observed a single time. V and J are TRBV7-6 and TRBJ1-2; D uncertain. The germline V gene has CDR1 SGHVS and CDR2 FNYEAQ. This CDR3 contains 13 residues. Trimming removed 5 bases at V and 8 bases at J, with 15 bases between. CDR3 protein: CASSPAPKEGYTF. Here the CDR3 DNA reads TGTGCCAGCAGCCCTGCCCCGAAGGAGGGCTACACCTTC. The whole variable domain, filled in from reference TRBV7-6 and TRBJ1-2, reads GAGVSQSPRYKVTKRGQDVALRCDPISGHVSLYWYRQALGQGPEFLTYFNYEAQQDKSGLPNDRFSAERPEGSISTLTIQRTEQRDSAMYRCASSPAPKEGYTFGSGTRLTVV.

This chain joins TRBV6-1 and TRBJ1-2, with a tentative D call TRBD1 (6 bases). The CDR3 sequence is 15 residues long. The germline V gene encodes CDR1 MNHNS and CDR2 SASEGT. Trimming cost V 2 bases and J 4 bases, with 14 bases left between them. CDR3 region: CASSERRGAGYGYTF. CDR3 bases: TGTGCCAGCAGTGAAAGGCGGGGGGCTGGCTATGGCTACACCTTC.

J is TRBJ2-3 and V is TRBV29-1; 10 nucleotides align to TRBD2. Germline loops: CDR1 SQVTM, CDR2 ANQGSEA. The length of the CDR3 is 14 residues. V was clipped by 5 bases and J by 2 bases; unmatched bases: 4. The CDR3 nucleotides read TGCAGCGTTCGACTAGCGGGTTCCACAGATACGCAGTATTTT. It yields the protein CSVRLAGSTDTQYF.

V is TRBV5-1 and J is TRBJ1-1; TRBD1 might be the D (6 bases). The CDR3 totals 16 residues. Per the germline V gene, CDR1 is SGHRS and CDR2 is YFSETQ. The V end lost 4 bases, the J end lost 0 bases, and 16 bases lay between the germline ends. The CDR3 sequence: CASSAYPTGLNTEAFF. The CDR3 bases are TGCGCCAGCAGCGCCTACCCAACAGGGTTGAACACTGAAGCTTTCTTT.

This clone has a handful of counts. The chain links TRBV27 to TRBJ2-6; D unresolved. V was shortened by 6 bases and J by 2 bases, with 11 bases between the two germline ends. Germline V gene data show CDR1 as MNHEY and CDR2 as SMNVEV (reference sequence). This CDR3 contains 15 residues. DNA for the CDR3: TGTGCCAGCAGGTCTAAACTCGCTGGGGCCAACGTCCTGACTTTC. Amino acids: CASRSKLAGANVLTF.

This rearrangement joins TRBV4-2 to TRBJ2-1; the match to TRBD2 covers 10 bases. Germline V CDR1 and CDR2: LGHNA, YNFKEQ. The CDR3 covers 15 residues. V lost 4 bases and J lost 10; bases outside the gene matches: 10. The CDR3 loop reads CASSLPGLAAIEQFF. CDR3 coding DNA: TGTGCCAGCAGCCTGCCCGGACTAGCGGCAATAGAGCAGTTCTTC.

This sequence joins TRBV5-1 and TRBJ1-6; TRBD1 matches 8 bases. This CDR3 has 13 residues. The ends lost 8 bases at V and 8 bases at J; junction bases unmatched: 6. The germline V gene has CDR1 SGHRS and CDR2 YFSETQ. The CDR3 is CASSTGDYSPLHF. CDR3 nucleotides: TGCGCCAGTTCGACAGGGGACTATTCACCCCTCCACTTT.

The V gene is TRBV4-1, the J gene TRBJ1-1; TRBD1 is a possible D gene (5 bases). The V and J ends lost 3 bases and 0 bases respectively, with 14 bases between them. The length of the CDR3 is 16 residues. From germline, CDR1 is MGHRA and CDR2 YSYEKL. The CDR3 DNA follows: TGCGCCAGCAGCCACCGCAGGGAACTAATGAACACTGAAGCTTTCTTT. Translation gives CASSHRRELMNTEAFF.

The chain joins TRBV4-1 to TRBJ1-3; 12 positions match TRBD1. V dropped 3 bases and J dropped 0; count of bases not matched to a gene: 3. Germline CDR1 is MGHRA and CDR2 is YSYEKL. The CDR3 has 17 residues. The CDR3 DNA is TGCGCCAGCAGCCAGGGACAGGGGGCATGCTCTGGAAACACCATATATTTT. It encodes CASSQGQGACSGNTIYF.

This chain connects TRBV5-4 to TRBJ2-7, with D possibly matching TRBD1 (7 bases). V was cut by 4 bases and J by 4 bases, with 21 bases left in between. This CDR3 is built from 16 residues. Germline CDR1 is SGHNT and CDR2 is YYREEE (reference sequence). This chain's CDR3 is CASSPRARQGGYEQYF. CDR3 bases: TGTGCCAGCAGCCCTCGGGCCCGACAGGGAGGTTACGAGCAGTACTTC.

The chain combines TRBV20-1 with TRBJ1-1; no definite D call. V was clipped by 4 bases and J by 6 bases, with 9 bases between them. The germline CDR1 and CDR2 sequences are DFQATT and SNEGSKA (reference sequence). The CDR3 is 11 amino acids. The CDR3 nucleotides are TGCAGTGCTACGGGAGCATCTGAAGCTTTCTTT. This sequence encodes CSATGASEAFF.

The J gene is TRBJ1-1, the V gene TRBV6-1, with 7 positions matching TRBD1. This CDR3 spans 22 amino acids. Trimming took 1 base from V and 1 from J; bases not matched to a gene: 24. Germline V lookup: CDR1 MNHNS, CDR2 SASEGT. The CDR3 nucleotides are TGTGCCAGCAGTGAAGTTTCCGTATTATCTTATAGGACAGGACAGCCGAACACTGAAGCTTTCTTT. Encoded protein: CASSEVSVLSYRTGQPNTEAFF.

The chain uses TRBV19 and TRBJ1-1; the D gene is possibly TRBD1 (6 bases). This CDR3 contains 18 residues. From germline, CDR1 is LNHDA and CDR2 SQIVND (reference sequence). Trimming left V 3 bases short and J 0 bases short, with 20 bases between. Written as DNA, the CDR3 is TGTGCCAGTAGTATTGTCTGGGACGTCGGGGACATGAACACTGAAGCTTTCTTT. It is translated as CASSIVWDVGDMNTEAFF. The full variable domain, its missing parts supplied by reference TRBV19 and TRBJ1-1, is DGGITQSPKYLFRKEGQNVTLSCEQNLNHDAMYWYRQDPGQGLRLIYYSQIVNDFQKGDIAEGYSVSREKKESFPLTVTSAQKNPTAFYLCASSIVWDVGDMNTEAFFGQGTRLTVV.

The chain links TRBV5-1 to TRBJ2-7, with D perhaps TRBD1 (5 bases). CDR1 is SGHRS, CDR2 YFSETQ, per germline. Trimming shortened V by 1 base and J by 5 bases, and 16 bases separated the two germline ends. CDR3 length: 15 residues. The CDR3 region is CASSLPGQGVHEQYF. CDR3 DNA sequence: TGCGCCAGCAGCTTGCCTGGGCAGGGTGTCCACGAGCAGTACTTC.

This clone occurred once. This chain uses TRBV27 with TRBJ2-3; 9 nucleotides match TRBD2. With 3 bases clipped from V and 0 bases from J, the junction kept 13 bases outside the gene matches. In germline, CDR1 is MNHEY, CDR2 SMNVEV (reference sequence). This CDR3 is 19 amino acids long. The chain's CDR3 is CASSFRDAGGRPSTDTQYF. The DNA of the CDR3 is TGTGCCAGCAGTTTTCGGGACGCGGGGGGGAGACCTAGCACAGATACGCAGTATTTT.

V gene TRBV4-3 combines with J gene TRBJ1-5, with TRBD1 matching 7 bases. Germline-derived CDR1 and CDR2 are LGHNA and YSLEER. The length of the CDR3 is 18 residues. V shed 1 base and J 2 bases; nucleotides not matched to a gene: 11. CDR3 in amino acids: CASSQGAFGQGGNQPQHF. The CDR3 DNA sequence: TGCGCCAGCAGCCAAGGGGCGTTCGGGCAGGGGGGCAATCAGCCCCAGCATTTT.

This clone has a handful of counts. The CDR3 region has the DNA TGTGCCAGCAGTCCCCCACCCCTACAGGGGAAGATGAACACTGAAGCTTTCTTT. Translation: CASSPPPLQGKMNTEAFF. V and J are TRBV27 and TRBJ1-1, with TRBD1 matching 7 bases. The CDR3 loop spans 18 amino acids. V was pared by 5 bases and J by 0 bases, with 15 bases of the junction left unmatched. Germline lookup yields CDR1 MNHEY and CDR2 SMNVEV (reference sequence).

The V and J genes are TRBV4-1 and TRBJ2-1; 9 nucleotides agree with TRBD1. The trim removed 3 bases at V and 6 bases at J, leaving 6 bases unmatched. This CDR3 is built from 15 residues. The germline V gene encodes CDR1 MGHRA and CDR2 YSYEKL. CDR3 amino acids: CASSQVRTGANEQFF. CDR3 sequence (DNA): TGCGCCAGCAGCCAGGTCCGGACAGGGGCCAATGAGCAGTTCTTC.

This clone was observed a handful of times. The chain has TRBV2 and TRBJ2-2; 7 positions match TRBD1. V lost 5 bases to trimming and J lost 1 base; unmatched junction nucleotides: 10. The CDR3 length is 17 residues. In germline, CDR1 is SNHLY, CDR2 FYNNEI. The CDR3 region has the DNA TGTGCCAGCAGTAAGACCGGACAGGAGAGGAACACCGGGGAGCTGTTTTTT. Its translation: CASSKTGQERNTGELFF. Complete variable domain (other parts from reference TRBV2 and TRBJ2-2): EPEVTQTPSHQVTQMGQEVILRCVPISNHLYFYWYRQILGQKVEFLVSFYNNEISEKSEIFDDQFSVERPDGSNFTLKIRSTKLEDSAMYFCASSKTGQERNTGELFFGEGSRLTVL.

This rearrangement joins TRBV2 to TRBJ2-5; 9 nucleotides line up with TRBD1. V dropped 5 bases and J dropped 3; count of bases not matched to a gene: 19. This CDR3 has 19 residues. Germline CDR1 and CDR2: SNHLY and FYNNEI. CDR3 sequence: CASSSSWTGERESEETQYF. In DNA, the CDR3 is TGTGCCAGCAGTTCCTCTTGGACAGGGGAAAGAGAGTCGGAAGAGACCCAGTACTTC.

The chain is built from TRBV5-1 and TRBJ2-7; a weak D match, TRBD1 (5 bases). Germline assignment: CDR1 SGHRS and CDR2 YFSETQ. This CDR3 has 13 amino acids. V was trimmed by 3 bases and J by 0 bases, leaving 7 bases between them. The CDR3 reads CASSSTDSYEQYF. DNA for the CDR3: TGCGCCAGCAGCTCGACAGACTCCTACGAGCAGTACTTC.

The chain employs TRBV7-2 and TRBJ1-2; the match to TRBD1 covers 11 bases. J gave up 7 bases and V 5 bases, and 6 bases lay outside the gene matches. CDR3 length equals 14 residues. Germline assignment: CDR1 SGHTA and CDR2 FQGNSA. The CDR3 region has the DNA TGTGCCAGCAGCCCACGGACAGGGGGCGGTGGCTACACCTTC. This sequence encodes CASSPRTGGGGYTF. The full variable domain, with the rest looked up from reference TRBV7-2 and TRBJ1-2, is GAGVSQSPSNKVTEKGKDVELRCDPISGHTALYWYRQSLGQGLEFLIYFQGNSAPDKSGLPSDRFSAERTGGSVSTLTIQRTQQEDSAVYLCASSPRTGGGGYTFGSGTRLTVV.

This rearrangement joins TRBV5-1 to TRBJ2-7, with D possibly being TRBD1 (7 bases). Trimming left V 3 bases short and J 3 bases short, with 13 bases between. The germline V gene has CDR1 SGHRS and CDR2 YFSETQ. The CDR3 totals 14 residues. CDR3 bases: TGCGCCAGCAGCTCTACAGGGGAGGACTACGAGCAGTACTTC. Protein: CASSSTGEDYEQYF.

This chain uses TRBV29-1 with TRBJ2-3; D gene uncertain. CDR1 is SQVTM and CDR2 is ANQGSEA in the germline V gene. CDR3 length: 14 amino acids. V was cut by 3 bases and J by 0 bases, with 10 bases left in between. As DNA, the CDR3 is TGCAGCGTTGAGTGCCTGAGCAGCACAGATACGCAGTATTTT. Translating gives CSVECLSSTDTQYF.

This clone was detected once. This sequence joins TRBV14 and TRBJ1-6; D is unclear. Germline V CDR1 and CDR2: SGHDN, FVKESK. Trimming stripped 0 bases from V and 10 bases from J, with 22 bases between. The CDR3 runs to 18 residues. The CDR3 DNA sequence: TGTGCCAGCAGCCAAGATTCCCCCGGCGGTGGTATTGGATCACCCCTCCACTTT. This encodes CASSQDSPGGGIGSPLHF. The full variable domain, in which reference TRBV14 and TRBJ1-6 provide the parts outside the CDR3, is EAGVTQFPSHSVIEKGQTVTLRCDPISGHDNLYWYRRVMGKEIKFLLHFVKESKQDESGMPNNRFLAERTGGTYSTLKVQPAELEDSGVYFCASSQDSPGGGIGSPLHFGNGTRLTVT.